Listed below are T cell receptor beta chains from one sample, sequenced in a study of blood T cells in healthy people across ages. TCRdb re-called the 5' RACE reads through MiXCR, storing one row per CDR3 protein. The sample records 650,000 to 700,000 distinct CDR3 sequences, 32% being singletons. Sequenced input: blood. The source is a woman aged 80 or over in good health. Each CDR3 is given with its conserved first and last residue. The order of the fields is J gene, V gene, clone size, CDR3 protein. Some rows have no size entry. The others give once, few or many, or a class for an expanded clone.

TRBJ2-3,TRBV7-3,few,CASSLIAALSPGQYF
TRBJ2-7,TRBV3-1,NA,CASSLLAKSSYEQYF
NA,TRBV29-1,few,CCATGYLYEQYF
TRBJ2-3,TRBV29-1,once,CSFDRGSADTQYF
TRBJ2-5,TRBV7-6,many,CASSATSGGAGETQYF
TRBJ2-7,TRBV18,NA,CASSLDRGGDEQYF
TRBJ2-7,TRBV7-6,NA,CASSPQEWGAEQYF
TRBJ2-3,TRBV2,NA,CASRLTSGGDTHYF
TRBJ2-3,TRBV4-2,many,CASSQTQAGSSTDTQYF
TRBJ2-1,TRBV6-5,many,CASWEGSEQFF
TRBJ2-3,TRBV29-1,once,CSAARDRETDTQYF
TRBJ2-1,TRBV20-1,NA,CSAPPGLGSDEQFF
TRBJ2-3,TRBV7-2,NA,CASSSTSATDTQYF
TRBJ2-1,TRBV9,NA,CASSVRLAGGQNEQFF
TRBJ1-1,TRBV7-9,few,CASNPRAENTEAFF
TRBJ2-1,TRBV20-1,NA,CSARTRGSGRDEQFF
TRBJ2-2,TRBV4-1,few,CASSQDSTGANTGELFF
TRBJ2-7,TRBV2,many,CASSADLGGEQYF
TRBJ1-5,TRBV5-6,NA,CASSSDASNQPQHF
TRBJ2-7,TRBV20-1,NA,CSAIPRRAYEQYF
TRBJ2-4,TRBV20-1,many,CSAARQGENIQYF
TRBJ2-3,TRBV15,many,CATSGAGIDTQYF